A selection of T cell receptor beta chains follows, all from one sample in a study of Tregs in tolerant kidney transplant recipients. Sequenced by immunoSEQ multiplex PCR; TCRdb stores in-frame clones only, minus some. This sample has 90,000 to 120,000 clones; nearly 90% occur once, and the top ten carry 0.3% to 0.4%. Sequencing used CD4+ T cells from blood, obtained before the transplant. Receptors originate from a human donor who received a combined kidney and bone marrow transplant. Each CDR3 is given with its conserved first and last residue. The order of the fields is D gene, J gene, V gene, CDR3 protein. A D gene is named only where the DNA matches it firmly.

>.|TRBJ1-2|TRBV15
CATSRAEPGPHGYTF
>TRBD2|TRBJ2-5|TRBV4-2
CASSQESFGTSGSRETQYF
>.|TRBJ2-7|TRBV19
CASLGGTLGSYEQYF
>TRBD2|TRBJ2-5|TRBV5-1
CASSLALAGGPFETQYF
>.|TRBJ2-7|TRBV27
CASRGGAAYEQYF
>TRBD1|TRBJ1-4|TRBV7-9
CASRQDRDHEKLFF
>TRBD1|TRBJ2-1|TRBV25-1
CASSEYRGPYNEQFF
>TRBD1|TRBJ1-2|TRBV6-5
CASTTLGGDGYTF
>.|TRBJ1-2|TRBV6-1
CASSEVGGAYGYTF
>.|TRBJ2-5|TRBV10-3
CAISESADQETQYF
>TRBD1|TRBJ2-7|TRBV7-9
CASSLSGQSVRYEQYF
>TRBD1|TRBJ2-3|TRBV9
CASSLLRGLTGTDTQYF
>TRBD1|TRBJ1-5|TRBV5-4
CASSLGQGEYQPQHF
>TRBD2|TRBJ2-3|TRBV5-4
CASSLELAAADTQYF
>TRBD2|TRBJ2-7|TRBV19
CASSSLAGGTFGYEQYF
>.|TRBJ2-3|TRBV7-2
CASRLSSGTDTQYF
>.|TRBJ1-5|TRBV7-8
CASSLDTGVGNQPQHF
>.|TRBJ2-3|TRBV10-3
CAISDLLARRTDTQYF
>.|TRBJ2-7|TRBV11-2
CASSRRTAFSYEQYF
>TRBD1|TRBJ2-7|TRBV7-9
CASSLAFTGGYEQYF
>.|TRBJ2-5|TRBV19
CASSTQQNGETQYF
>.|TRBJ1-5|TRBV5-1
CASSPGAGHQPQHF
>TRBD2|TRBJ2-5|TRBV27
CASSRTSGAPRRGETQYF
>TRBD1|TRBJ2-7|TRBV19
CYVTWTGDRYSYEQYF
>TRBD1|TRBJ1-2|TRBV5-6
CASSERQGGYGYTF
>TRBD2|TRBJ2-3|TRBV5-1
CASSLAGLLPADTQYF
>TRBD2|TRBJ2-7|TRBV7-9
CASGYSGGSYEQYF
>.|TRBJ1-2|TRBV5-6
CASTPLIKGVPNYGYTF
>.|TRBJ2-2|TRBV4-1
CASSQALRLDTNTGELFF
>TRBD1|TRBJ1-5|TRBV27
CASSLSTGGVGNQPQHF
>TRBD1|TRBJ2-3|TRBV28
CASSPPFVQGRQYF
>.|TRBJ1-5|TRBV20-1
CSATKGEPQHF
>.|TRBJ1-5|TRBV2
CASSEVIDRAGEQPQHF
>.|TRBJ1-2|TRBV6-5
CASSSTTAPGYTF
>.|TRBJ1-2|TRBV9
CASSKGGEGYTF